This T cell receptor beta chain came from a study of identical twins. Study findings and constraints: Cross-sectional statistics, not tracking of the same donors, supported the conclusions. Cord blood beta clonotypes that were abundant carried fewer insertions, and memory repertoires showed no such trend.

TCRdb used MiXCR to reprocess the 5' RACE reads, holding one entry per CDR3 protein. The sample records about 900,000 distinct CDR3 sequences, roughly an eighth being singletons. This clonotype was detected a few times. Its antigen is currently unknown. This same sample was also part of a study on yellow fever vaccine responses in identical twins.

The specimen was PBMCs. This clonotype originated in a woman under 30 in good health.

CDR3 DNA: TGTGCCAGCAGTTATGGAGCGAATCAGCCCCAGCATTTT. It codes for CASSYGANQPQHF. V gene TRBV12-3 or TRBV12-4 combines with J gene TRBJ1-5; D not resolved. V was trimmed by 4 bases and J by 4 bases, leaving 8 bases between them. The CDR3 loop spans 13 amino acids.